The present T cell receptor beta chain was sequenced within a study of CD8+ T cells in alopecia areata. Study as a whole: Those patients who were treated received oral tofacitinib, which was given at 5 to 10 mg twice daily for moderate-to-severe alopecia areata.

Germline values: CDR1 MRHNA, CDR2 SNTAGT. The V end was cut by 3 bases, the J end by 4 bases, with 9 bases between. This CDR3 comprises 13 residues. Extracted from the samples, RNA was reverse transcribed into cDNA to serve as the sequencing template. Sequenced by immunoSEQ multiplex PCR; TCRdb stores in-frame clones only, minus some. The table includes 110,000 to 150,000 clones, about 60% detected once. Concerning this clone itself: Its matching antigen is unknown.

Findings and caveats of the study: Normal scalp showed lower clonality than lesional scalp, especially alopecia totalis/universalis.

The sequencing used CD4+ T cells sorted from blood, collected at week 0. This TCR derives from a human donor with alopecia areata. The chain is built from TRBV6-4 and TRBJ2-5, with D tentatively TRBD1 or TRBD2 (5 bases each). CDR3 sequence reads: CASSEFGGETQYF. The DNA of the CDR3 is TGTGCCAGCAGTGAGTTTGGGGGAGAGACCCAGTACTTC.